Sequencing of this T cell receptor beta chain was carried out in a study of a mutant IDH1 vaccine in newly diagnosed glioma. Turning to the study itself: The initiation of vaccination occurred 4-6 weeks after radiotherapy alone, or with temozolomide cycles. Week 47 marked visit V13, whereas week 35 marked visit V12.

Time point reported: week 35, safety follow-up. A single vaccine dose contained 300 ug of mutant IDH1 20-mer peptide, and topical imiquimod was used with it. About this clone itself: What it recognizes is unknown.

TCRdb keeps only in-frame clones here, not all; method: immunoSEQ multiplex PCR. Of about 26,000 clones in the sample, 75% to 90% were seen once. This clonotype was sampled from a man younger than 45 with glioma. The sample was PBMCs, taken from a glioma patient whose treatment included an IDH1 peptide vaccine.

CDR3 amino acids: CASSPQETGARETQYF. CDR3 coding DNA: TGTGCCAGCAGCCCGCAGGAGACAGGGGCGAGGGAGACCCAGTACTTC. J is TRBJ2-5 and V is TRBV5-6; 8 bases map to TRBD1. Trimming took 4 bases from V and 5 from J; bases not matched to a gene: 13. Germline V lookup: CDR1 SGHDT, CDR2 YYEEEE. The CDR3 covers 16 residues.